This T cell receptor (beta chain) was recorded in a study of beta chain features in type 1 diabetes. Study results and caveats: The study found fewer insertions and more deletions at VDJ junctions in type 1 diabetes patients.

CDR1 GTSNPN and CDR2 SVGIG come from the germline V gene (reference sequence). Deletions cut 0 bases from V and 7 bases from J, with 6 bases between. The CDR3 loop spans 11 amino acids. Investigators reverse transcribed all isolated RNA, so they sequenced expressed TCRB transcripts. Data came from immunoSEQ multiplex PCR; TCRdb stores just in-frame clones and leaves some out. The table lists about 370,000 clones, roughly 15% of them singletons. One heparinised draw, averaging about 0.11 L, was taken per donor. Researchers reported sorting CD4+ naive, central memory, regulatory and stem cell-like memory cells via CD45RO/CCR7/CD25/CD127/CD95/CD27. Regarding this clone: The antigen remains unidentified. Additional DNA sequences in this sample encode the identical CDR3.

The chain employs TRBV30 and TRBJ1-1; weak D call: TRBD1 (6 bases). This receptor was taken from a woman aged 18-29 years in good health. The sample comprised naive CD4+ T cells from blood. DNA of the CDR3: TGTGCCTGGAGTGTAGGGGGTGAAGCTTTCTTT. This gives the protein CAWSVGGEAFF.